These 5 T cell receptor beta chains were all obtained from the same sample, sequenced in a study of radiation and T cells in renal cell carcinoma. The time point was: blood 4 weeks post-SBRT, at nephrectomy. Treatment: 15 Gy SBRT to primary tumor, nephrectomy 4 weeks later. The repertoire was sequenced with immunoSEQ multiplex PCR; TCRdb's copy has only in-frame clones and lacks some. The profile shows tens of thousands of clones, 85% of them singletons. The sample was blood, taken from a patient whose treatment included radiotherapy and nephrectomy. The receptors here all came from a man over 45 with renal cell carcinoma.

The V gene is TRBV28, the J gene TRBJ1-5, with 8 bases matching TRBD1. Germline-derived CDR1 and CDR2 are MDHEN and SYDVKM. The CDR3 runs to 14 residues. V lost 7 bases and J lost 6; bases outside the gene matches: 8. The CDR3 sequence is CASTQTGVGQPQHF. The CDR3 DNA reads TGTGCCAGCACCCAGACAGGGGTGGGTCAGCCCCAGCATTTT.

The chain employs TRBV7-2 and TRBJ2-3; maybe TRBD2 (5 bases). This CDR3 has 12 residues. CDR1 and CDR2 (germline): SGHTA, FQGNSA. Trimming left V 5 bases short and J 9 bases short, with 12 bases between. The CDR3 DNA is TGTGCCAGCAGCGAATTCGGGGTGACGCAGTATTTT. It encodes CASSEFGVTQYF.

This chain connects TRBV9 to TRBJ2-7; D is possibly TRBD2 (5 bases). CDR1 and CDR2 from the germline V gene are SGDLS and YYNGEE. The CDR3 length is 17 residues. The germline V and J ends were trimmed by 3 bases and 8 bases, with 27 bases remaining between them. CDR3 loop: CASSDPQSGSSPTKQYF. In DNA, the CDR3 is TGTGCCAGCAGCGACCCTCAATCGGGATCGAGTCCTACGAAGCAGTACTTC.

The rearrangement joins TRBV6-1 to TRBJ2-2, with 8 bases identical to TRBD2. V lost 4 bases to trimming and J lost 1 base; unmatched junction nucleotides: 11. CDR1 is MNHNS and CDR2 is SASEGT in the germline V gene. The CDR3 is 18 amino acids. The CDR3, as DNA: TGTGCCAGCAGTGGACCCGGGACTAGGGTTCTGAACACCGGGGAGCTGTTTTTT. This encodes CASSGPGTRVLNTGELFF.

This clone was seen a few times. This chain links TRBV5-1 with TRBJ2-3; D is possibly TRBD2 (6 bases). The CDR3 contains 15 residues. Trimming cost V 0 bases and J 2 bases, with 10 bases left between them. Per germline, CDR1 SGHRS and CDR2 YFSETQ. The CDR3 nucleotides are TGCGCCAGCAGCTTGGTGGGGGGTCACACAGATACGCAGTATTTT. Its translation is CASSLVGGHTDTQYF. The full variable domain, with the rest looked up from reference TRBV5-1 and TRBJ2-3, is KAGVTQTPRYLIKTRGQQVTLSCSPISGHRSVSWYQQTPGQGLQFLFEYFSETQRNKGNFPGRFSGRQFSNSRSEMNVSTLELGDSALYLCASSLVGGHTDTQYFGPGTRLTVL.